This is a list of T cell receptor beta chains from one sample in a study of blood T cell repertoires in COVID-19. Sequencing was performed with immunoSEQ multiplex PCR; in TCRdb, only in-frame clones are kept and a portion is missing. The data contain 150,000 to 200,000 clones, roughly three quarters of them singletons. Sequences were obtained from PBMCs or T cells enriched from blood (not recorded which). All receptors derive from a woman in her fifties or sixties with acute COVID-19. Each CDR3 is given with its conserved first and last residue. Each record gives: J gene, V gene, D gene, clone size, CDR3 DNA, CDR3 protein. A D gene is named only where the DNA matches it firmly. The listing skips clone size in some rows; elsewhere it reads once, few, many or a size class.

TRBJ2-5	TRBV7-2	TRBD2	.	TGTGCCAGCAGTTCTAGGGTAGCGGGGGCCGGGGAGACCCAGTACTTC	CASSSRVAGAGETQYF
TRBJ1-3	TRBV10-2	TRBD1	.	TGCGCCAGCAGCTACCAGGGGGGACCTGGAAACACCATATATTTT	CASSYQGGPGNTIYF
TRBJ2-1	TRBV6-5	TRBD1	.	TGTGCCAGCAGTCGCCCGGGACAGGACTACAATGAGCAGTTCTTC	CASSRPGQDYNEQFF
TRBJ2-3	TRBV6-1	TRBD2	.	TGTGCCAGCAGTGTATGGAACCCTAGCGGGGCCAGCACAGATACGCAGTATTTT	CASSVWNPSGASTDTQYF
TRBJ1-6	TRBV5-1	.	few	TGCGCCAGCAGCTTTAATGGAGAGGGTAATAATTCACCCCTCCACTTT	CASSFNGEGNNSPLHF
TRBJ1-4	TRBV7-9	.	.	TGTGCCAGCAGCTTGGGTTCCGGGACACAAACTAATGAAAAACTGTTTTTT	CASSLGSGTQTNEKLFF
TRBJ1-4	TRBV28	.	.	TGTGCCAGCAGTACCCGGGGAAAACTGTTTTTT	CASSTRGKLFF
TRBJ1-1	TRBV30	.	.	TGTGCCTGGAGTGTACAGAGGGGGAGCATGAACACTGAAGCTTTCTTT	CAWSVQRGSMNTEAFF
TRBJ1-1	TRBV27	TRBD1	.	TGTGCCAGCAGCCCCGGGACAGTGAACACTGAAGCTTTCTTT	CASSPGTVNTEAFF
TRBJ2-6	TRBV6-5	.	.	TGTGCCAGCAGTTCAGGCTACTCTGGGGCCAACGTCCTGACTTTC	CASSSGYSGANVLTF
TRBJ1-3	TRBV6-2/TRBV6-3	.	.	TGTGCCAGCAGTTACTTTCGGACAGCCGGCGGCACCATATATTTT	CASSYFRTAGGTIYF
TRBJ2-4	TRBV10-1	.	few	TGCGCCGAGGGAGGCCTCCTCCGCGCCGAGATAGCCAAAAACATTCAGTACTTC	CAEGGLLRAEIAKNIQYF
TRBJ1-5	TRBV20-1	TRBD1	.	TGCAGTGCTAGTCGCACAGGGGACAACAATCAGCCCCAGCATTTT	CSASRTGDNNQPQHF
TRBJ1-1	TRBV6-4	TRBD1	.	TGTGCCAGCAGTGACTCAAACAGGGGTTCTGAAGCTTTCTTT	CASSDSNRGSEAFF
TRBJ2-1	TRBV28	TRBD1	.	TGTGCCAGCAGTGTCACCGGGACAGGGCGGGATGAGCAGTTCTTC	CASSVTGTGRDEQFF
TRBJ2-1	TRBV27	TRBD2	.	TGTGCCAGCAGTCCGCCCAGCGGGGGGGCCAATGAGCAGTTCTTC	CASSPPSGGANEQFF
TRBJ2-3	TRBV7-2	TRBD2	few	TGTGCCAGCAGCATTCCCTCGGGGGGGCTAACAGATACGCAGTATTTT	CASSIPSGGLTDTQYF
TRBJ2-1	TRBV4-2	TRBD2	.	TGTGCCAGCAGCCAAGTCGGTGCCGGGGGGGGACTCAATGAGCAGTTCTTC	CASSQVGAGGGLNEQFF
TRBJ1-4	TRBV18	.	.	TGTGCCAGCTCACCGTCACAGGGACGTGGTAATGAAAAACTGTTTTTT	CASSPSQGRGNEKLFF
TRBJ2-1	TRBV27	TRBD2	.	TGTGCCAGCAGCTACGGGACTAGCGACAACAATGAGCAGTTCTTC	CASSYGTSDNNEQFF
TRBJ1-2	TRBV6-2/TRBV6-3	.	.	TGTGCCAGCAGCCGAGACAGCCCCTATGGCTACACCTTC	CASSRDSPYGYTF
TRBJ1-2	TRBV27	.	.	TGTGCCAGCAGTTTAGAGGCAGGGAACTATGGCTACACCTTC	CASSLEAGNYGYTF
TRBJ1-2	TRBV18	TRBD1	.	TGTGCCAGCTCCCGTCCGGGACAGGGGAACTATGGCTACACCTTC	CASSRPGQGNYGYTF
TRBJ1-4	TRBV5-4	.	few	TGTGCCAGCAGCTTGGTAGGCAGGGGTCGGCAAAAACTGTTTTTT	CASSLVGRGRQKLFF
TRBJ2-5	TRBV6-2/TRBV6-3	TRBD2	.	TGTGCCAGCAGTTACTCTCCGGGACTAGCGGGGCAAGAGACCCAGTACTTC	CASSYSPGLAGQETQYF
TRBJ2-5	TRBV10-2	TRBD1	few	TGCGCCAGCAGTTCCACAGGGGCCTCAAGTGAGACCCAGTACTTC	CASSSTGASSETQYF
TRBJ2-4	TRBV5-1	.	.	TGCGCCAGCAGCTTGGGGGTACTAGTCAAAAACATTCAGTACTTC	CASSLGVLVKNIQYF
TRBJ1-2	TRBV27	TRBD1	.	TGTGCCAGCAGCCAAATAGGACAGGGGGCAATTGGCTACACCTTC	CASSQIGQGAIGYTF
TRBJ2-2	TRBV7-8	TRBD1	.	TGTGCCAGCAGCAGAAGGGGGCCGGGCGGCACCGGGGAGCTGTTTTTT	CASSRRGPGGTGELFF
TRBJ1-5	TRBV7-2	.	.	TGTGCCAGCAGCTTAGACGGGTTACAGCCCCAGCATTTT	CASSLDGLQPQHF
TRBJ1-3	TRBV7-9	.	once	TGTGCCAGTCAAAGGTCGGGAGGCACCATATATTTT	CASQRSGGTIYF
TRBJ2-3	TRBV25-1	TRBD1	.	TGTGCCAGCAAAGGGGGCAGCACAGATACGCAGTATTTT	CASKGGSTDTQYF
TRBJ2-1	TRBV6-4	TRBD2	.	TGTGCCAGCAGTGAGGCTAGCGGGGCGGATGAGCAGTTCTTC	CASSEASGADEQFF
TRBJ1-5	TRBV28	TRBD1	.	TGTGCCAGCAGAAGACAGGGGAGCAATCAGCCCCAGCATTTT	CASRRQGSNQPQHF
TRBJ1-2	TRBV7-8	.	.	TGTGCCAGCAGCTTTCGAGTTAACTATGGCTACACCTTC	CASSFRVNYGYTF
TRBJ2-1	TRBV19	.	once	TGTGCCAGTAGCCATCCCCGAACAGGTTTCTCCTACAATGAGCAGTTCTTC	CASSHPRTGFSYNEQFF
TRBJ1-4	TRBV28	.	many	TGTGCCAGCAGTTTATTGGAAGGTCGGGGGGGCGTTAATGAAAAACTGTTTTTT	CASSLLEGRGGVNEKLFF
TRBJ1-1	TRBV5-4	.	once	TGTGCCAGCAGCTTTTATACTGCCAGGGGTTCCGAAGAAGCTTTCTTT	CASSFYTARGSEEAFF
TRBJ1-4	TRBV11-2	TRBD1	few	TGTGCCAGCAGCCGCGAATCCGGGACAGGGAAAAAACTGTTTTTT	CASSRESGTGKKLFF
TRBJ1-3	TRBV5-1	TRBD1	.	TGCGCCAGCAGCCCAACTAGGGGACAGAACTCTGGAAACACCATATATTTT	CASSPTRGQNSGNTIYF
TRBJ2-3	TRBV28	TRBD1	.	TGTGCCAGCAGAAATACAGGGGTAGATACGCAGTATTTT	CASRNTGVDTQYF
TRBJ1-6	TRBV30	.	.	TGTGCCTGGAGCGCCCCGGATCGGGTCAATTCACCCCTCCACTTT	CAWSAPDRVNSPLHF
TRBJ1-6	TRBV4-1	TRBD1	.	TGCGCCAGCAGCCAACATCTCGGGACAGAGGGGTCACCCCTCCACTTT	CASSQHLGTEGSPLHF
TRBJ2-5	TRBV9	.	.	TGTGCCAGCAGCAGGGGGACAAAAAGGGAAGAGACCCAGTACTTC	CASSRGTKREETQYF
TRBJ1-3	TRBV7-8	.	.	TGTGCCAGCAGCTTAGTGTTGGGGGCTACTGGAAACACCATATATTTT	CASSLVLGATGNTIYF
TRBJ2-4	TRBV19	TRBD2	.	TGTGCCAGTAACTCCGGGACTACCAAAAACATTCAGTACTTC	CASNSGTTKNIQYF
TRBJ1-2	TRBV6-5	TRBD1	.	TGTGCCAGCAGAAGACAGGGTGTCGATGGCTACACCTTC	CASRRQGVDGYTF